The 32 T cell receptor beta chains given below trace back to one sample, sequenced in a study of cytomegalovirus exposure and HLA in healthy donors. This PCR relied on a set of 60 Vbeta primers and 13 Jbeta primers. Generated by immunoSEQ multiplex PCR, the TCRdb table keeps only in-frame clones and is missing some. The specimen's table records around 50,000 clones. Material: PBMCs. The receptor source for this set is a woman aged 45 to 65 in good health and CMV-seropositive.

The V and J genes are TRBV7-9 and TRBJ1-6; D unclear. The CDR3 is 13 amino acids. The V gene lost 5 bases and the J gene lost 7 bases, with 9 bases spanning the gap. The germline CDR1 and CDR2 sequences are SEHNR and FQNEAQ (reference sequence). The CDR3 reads CASSNRENSPLHF. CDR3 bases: TGTGCCAGCAGCAACCGGGAAAATTCACCCCTCCACTTT.

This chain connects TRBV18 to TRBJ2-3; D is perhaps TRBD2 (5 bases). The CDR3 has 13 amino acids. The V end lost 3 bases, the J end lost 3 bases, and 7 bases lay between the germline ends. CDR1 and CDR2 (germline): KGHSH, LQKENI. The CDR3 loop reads CASSPRVTDTQYF. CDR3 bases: TGTGCCAGCTCACCGAGGGTAACAGATACGCAGTATTTT.

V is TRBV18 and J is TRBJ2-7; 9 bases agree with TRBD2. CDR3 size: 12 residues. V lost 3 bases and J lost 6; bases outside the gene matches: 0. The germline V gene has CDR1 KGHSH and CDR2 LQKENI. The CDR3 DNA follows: TGTGCCAGCTCACCGCGGGAGGGCGAGCAGTACTTC. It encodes CASSPREGEQYF.

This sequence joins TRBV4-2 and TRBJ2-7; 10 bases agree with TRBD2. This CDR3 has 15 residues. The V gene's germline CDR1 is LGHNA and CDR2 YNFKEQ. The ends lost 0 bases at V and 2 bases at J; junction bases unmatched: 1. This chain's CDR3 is CASSQETSGAYEQYF. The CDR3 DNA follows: TGTGCCAGCAGCCAAGAAACTAGCGGGGCCTACGAGCAGTACTTC.

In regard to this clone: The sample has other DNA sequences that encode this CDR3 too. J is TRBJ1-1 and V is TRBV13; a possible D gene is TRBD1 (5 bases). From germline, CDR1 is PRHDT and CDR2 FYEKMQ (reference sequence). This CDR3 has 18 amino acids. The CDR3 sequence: CARSQGGGWFPQNTEAFF. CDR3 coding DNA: TGTGCTCGCAGCCAGGGAGGAGGATGGTTCCCTCAGAACACTGAAGCTTTCTTT.

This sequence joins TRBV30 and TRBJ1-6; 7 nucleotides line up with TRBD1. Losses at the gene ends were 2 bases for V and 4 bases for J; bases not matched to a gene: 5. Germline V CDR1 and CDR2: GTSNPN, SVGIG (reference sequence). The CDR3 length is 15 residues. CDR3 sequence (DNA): TGTGCCTGGAGTAAACCGGGACAGTATAATTCACCCCTCCACTTT. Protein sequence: CAWSKPGQYNSPLHF.

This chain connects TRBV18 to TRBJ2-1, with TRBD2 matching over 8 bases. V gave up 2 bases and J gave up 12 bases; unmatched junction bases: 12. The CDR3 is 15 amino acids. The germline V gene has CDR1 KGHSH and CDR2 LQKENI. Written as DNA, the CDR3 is TGTGCCAGCTCACCAGAAACCGGGAGGGCCGAGTGGCAGTTCTTC. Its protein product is CASSPETGRAEWQFF. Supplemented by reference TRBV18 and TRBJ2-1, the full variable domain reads NAGVMQNPRHLVRRRGQEARLRCSPMKGHSHVYWYRQLPEEGLKFMVYLQKENIIDESGMPKERFSAEFPKEGPSILRIQQVVRGDSAAYFCASSPETGRAEWQFFGPGTRLTVL.

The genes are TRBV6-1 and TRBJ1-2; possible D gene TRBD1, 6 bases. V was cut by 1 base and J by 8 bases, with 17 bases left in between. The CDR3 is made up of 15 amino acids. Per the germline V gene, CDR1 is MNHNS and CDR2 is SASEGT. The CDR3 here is CASSEVGRGARGYTF. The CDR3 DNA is TGTGCCAGCAGTGAAGTTGGGCGGGGGGCGAGGGGCTACACCTTC.

The CDR3 spells CASSARFSSGGPTDTQYF. DNA for the CDR3: TGTGCCAGCAGCGCCCGATTTTCTAGCGGGGGGCCCACAGATACGCAGTATTTT. The chain carries TRBV7-3 and TRBJ2-3; 11 nucleotides match TRBD2. Germline V gene sequence: CDR1 SGHTA, CDR2 FQGTGA. The ends lost 5 bases at V and 2 bases at J; junction bases unmatched: 12. This CDR3 region has 18 residues.

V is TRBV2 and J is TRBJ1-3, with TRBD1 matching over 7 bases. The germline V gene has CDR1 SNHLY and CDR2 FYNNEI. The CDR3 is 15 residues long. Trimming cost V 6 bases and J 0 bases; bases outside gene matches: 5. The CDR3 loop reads CASRGQMSSGNTIYF. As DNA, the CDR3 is TGTGCCAGCAGGGGACAGATGAGCTCTGGAAACACCATATATTTT.

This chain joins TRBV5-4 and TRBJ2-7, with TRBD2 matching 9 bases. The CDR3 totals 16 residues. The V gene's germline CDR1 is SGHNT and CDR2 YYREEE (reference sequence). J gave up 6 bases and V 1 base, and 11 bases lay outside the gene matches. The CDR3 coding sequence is TGTGCCAGCAGCTTGTCCGCCTTGGGACTAGCCAGCGAGCAGTACTTC. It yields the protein CASSLSALGLASEQYF.

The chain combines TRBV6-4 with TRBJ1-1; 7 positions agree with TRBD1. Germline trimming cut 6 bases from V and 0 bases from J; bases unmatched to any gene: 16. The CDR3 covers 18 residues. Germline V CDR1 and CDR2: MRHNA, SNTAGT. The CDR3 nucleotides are TGTGCCAGCAGCGTTAAGAACATCCGGGACAGCATGAACACTGAAGCTTTCTTT. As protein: CASSVKNIRDSMNTEAFF.

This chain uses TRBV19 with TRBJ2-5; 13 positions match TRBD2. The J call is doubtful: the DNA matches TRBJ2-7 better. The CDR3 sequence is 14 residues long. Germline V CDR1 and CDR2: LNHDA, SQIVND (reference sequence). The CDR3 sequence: CASSRTSGSYEQYF. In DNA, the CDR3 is TGTGCCAGTAGTAGGACTAGCGGGAGTTACGAGCAGTACTTC.

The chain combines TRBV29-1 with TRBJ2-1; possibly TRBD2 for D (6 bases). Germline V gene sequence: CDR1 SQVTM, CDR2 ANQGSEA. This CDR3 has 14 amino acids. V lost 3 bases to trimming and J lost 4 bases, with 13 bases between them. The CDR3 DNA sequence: TGCAGCGTTGATCCCCCCGGGAGATACAATGAGCAGTTCTTC. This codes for CSVDPPGRYNEQFF.

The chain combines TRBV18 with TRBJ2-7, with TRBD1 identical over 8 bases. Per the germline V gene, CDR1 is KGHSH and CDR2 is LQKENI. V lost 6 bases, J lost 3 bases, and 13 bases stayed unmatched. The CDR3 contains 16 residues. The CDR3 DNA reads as TGTGCCAGCTCGGGTTCGACAGGGGTCCTTTTCTACGAGCAGTACTTC. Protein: CASSGSTGVLFYEQYF. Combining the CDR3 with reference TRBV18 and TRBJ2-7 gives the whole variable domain NAGVMQNPRHLVRRRGQEARLRCSPMKGHSHVYWYRQLPEEGLKFMVYLQKENIIDESGMPKERFSAEFPKEGPSILRIQQVVRGDSAAYFCASSGSTGVLFYEQYFGPGTRLTVT.

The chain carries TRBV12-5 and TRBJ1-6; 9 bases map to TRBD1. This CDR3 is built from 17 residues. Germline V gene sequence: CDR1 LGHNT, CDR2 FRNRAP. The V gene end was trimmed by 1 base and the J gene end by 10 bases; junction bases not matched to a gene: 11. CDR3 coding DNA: TGTGCTAGTGGTTTGGGGAGGCGGACAGGGGTTTTGTCACCCCTCCACTTT. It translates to CASGLGRRTGVLSPLHF.

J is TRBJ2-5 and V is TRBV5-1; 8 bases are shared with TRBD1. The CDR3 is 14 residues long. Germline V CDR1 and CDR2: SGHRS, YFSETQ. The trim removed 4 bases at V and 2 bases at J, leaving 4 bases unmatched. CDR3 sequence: CASSPGQGQETQYF. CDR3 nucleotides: TGCGCCAGCAGCCCCGGACAGGGTCAAGAGACCCAGTACTTC.

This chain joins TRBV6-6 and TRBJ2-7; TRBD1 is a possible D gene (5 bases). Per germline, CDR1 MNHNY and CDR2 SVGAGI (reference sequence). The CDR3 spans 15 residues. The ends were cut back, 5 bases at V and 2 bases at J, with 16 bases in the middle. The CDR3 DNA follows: TGTGCCAGCAGTGGTGTCTTAAGGGGTGCCTACGAGCAGTACTTC. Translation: CASSGVLRGAYEQYF.

The chain's CDR3 is CASSQGAATSGPLNTGELFF. CDR3 DNA sequence: TGCGCCAGCAGCCAAGGGGCTGCGACTAGCGGCCCCTTAAACACCGGGGAGCTGTTTTTT. V gene TRBV4-1 combines with J gene TRBJ2-2; 9 bases map to TRBD2. The CDR3 spans 20 residues. Germline V gene lookup returns CDR1 MGHRA and CDR2 YSYEKL. Unmatched junction bases numbered 14, after V lost 1 base and J lost 2 bases.

In DNA, the CDR3 is TGTGCCAGCAGAGCGGACAGGGACGGACAGCCCCAGCATTTT. It yields the protein CASRADRDGQPQHF. This chain links TRBV6-5 with TRBJ1-5, with TRBD1 identical over 8 bases. The CDR3 spans 14 residues. CDR1 is MNHEY and CDR2 is SVGAGI in the germline V gene. The V gene end was trimmed by 6 bases and the J gene end by 7 bases; junction bases not matched to a gene: 8.

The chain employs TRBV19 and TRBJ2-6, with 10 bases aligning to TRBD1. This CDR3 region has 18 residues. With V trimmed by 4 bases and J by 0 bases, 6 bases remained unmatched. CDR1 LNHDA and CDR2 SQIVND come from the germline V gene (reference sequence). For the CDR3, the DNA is TGTGCCAGTAGTACGGGACAGGGGAGGGGCTCTGGGGCCAACGTCCTGACTTTC. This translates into CASSTGQGRGSGANVLTF.

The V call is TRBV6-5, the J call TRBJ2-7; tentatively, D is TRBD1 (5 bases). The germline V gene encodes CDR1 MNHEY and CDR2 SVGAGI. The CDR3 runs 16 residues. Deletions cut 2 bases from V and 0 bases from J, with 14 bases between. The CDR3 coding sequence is TGTGCCAGCAGTTACCCGGACACCAGGAGCTCCTACGAGCAGTACTTC. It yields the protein CASSYPDTRSSYEQYF.

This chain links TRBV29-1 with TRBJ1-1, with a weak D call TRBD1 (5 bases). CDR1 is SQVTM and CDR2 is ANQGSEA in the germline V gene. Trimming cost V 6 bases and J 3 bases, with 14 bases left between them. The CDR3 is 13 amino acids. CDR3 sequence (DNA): TGCAGCGTCAGGGTTGCCCTTGACACTGAAGCTTTCTTT. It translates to CSVRVALDTEAFF.

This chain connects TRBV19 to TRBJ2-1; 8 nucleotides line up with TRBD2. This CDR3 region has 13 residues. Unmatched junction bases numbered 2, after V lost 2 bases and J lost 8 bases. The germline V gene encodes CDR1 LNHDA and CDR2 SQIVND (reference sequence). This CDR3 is CASSITGGDEQFF. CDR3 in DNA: TGTGCCAGTAGTATAACGGGAGGGGATGAGCAGTTCTTC.

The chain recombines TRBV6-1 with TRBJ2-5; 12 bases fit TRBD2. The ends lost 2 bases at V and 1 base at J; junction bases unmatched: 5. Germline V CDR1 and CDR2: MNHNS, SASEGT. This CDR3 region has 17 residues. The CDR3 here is CASSELAGGTLQETQYF. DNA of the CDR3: TGTGCCAGCAGTGAACTAGCGGGAGGGACACTCCAAGAGACCCAGTACTTC.

The CDR3 sequence: CASSLSAYPEQYF. The CDR3 DNA follows: TGTGCCAGCAGCTTATCTGCGTATCCCGAGCAGTACTTC. This sequence joins TRBV7-2 and TRBJ2-7; no clear D. This CDR3 contains 13 residues. Per the germline V gene, CDR1 is SGHTA and CDR2 is FQGNSA. The germline V and J ends were trimmed by 2 bases and 6 bases, with 11 bases remaining between them.

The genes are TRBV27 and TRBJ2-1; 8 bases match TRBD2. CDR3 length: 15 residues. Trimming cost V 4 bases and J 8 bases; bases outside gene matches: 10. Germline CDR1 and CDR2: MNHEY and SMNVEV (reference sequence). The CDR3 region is CASSYYDGGAYEQFF. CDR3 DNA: TGTGCCAGCAGTTATTATGACGGGGGGGCCTATGAGCAGTTCTTC.

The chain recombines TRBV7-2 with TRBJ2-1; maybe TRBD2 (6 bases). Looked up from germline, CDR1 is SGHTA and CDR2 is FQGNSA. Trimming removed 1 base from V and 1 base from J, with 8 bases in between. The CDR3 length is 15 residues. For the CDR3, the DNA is TGTGCCAGCAGCTTAGGGGGGAGGTCCTACAATGAGCAGTTCTTC. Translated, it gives CASSLGGRSYNEQFF.

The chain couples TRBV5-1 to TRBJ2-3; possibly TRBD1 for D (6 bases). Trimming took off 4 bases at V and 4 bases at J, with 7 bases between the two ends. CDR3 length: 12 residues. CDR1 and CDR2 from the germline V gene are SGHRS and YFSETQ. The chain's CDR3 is CASSEGADTQYF. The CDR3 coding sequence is TGCGCCAGCAGCGAGGGGGCAGATACGCAGTATTTT.

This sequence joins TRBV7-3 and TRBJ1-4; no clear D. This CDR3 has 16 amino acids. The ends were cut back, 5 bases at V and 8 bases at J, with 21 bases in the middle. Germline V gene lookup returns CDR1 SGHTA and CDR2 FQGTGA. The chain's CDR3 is CASSTHSGQPDEKLFF. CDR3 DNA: TGTGCCAGCAGCACCCACAGTGGCCAACCAGACGAAAAACTGTTTTTT.

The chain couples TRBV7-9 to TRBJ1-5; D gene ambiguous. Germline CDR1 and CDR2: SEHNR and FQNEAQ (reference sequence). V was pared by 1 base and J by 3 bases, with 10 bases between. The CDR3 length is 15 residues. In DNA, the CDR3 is TGTGCCAGCAGCTTAGGCCAGATTTCCAATCAGCCCCAGCATTTT. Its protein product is CASSLGQISNQPQHF.

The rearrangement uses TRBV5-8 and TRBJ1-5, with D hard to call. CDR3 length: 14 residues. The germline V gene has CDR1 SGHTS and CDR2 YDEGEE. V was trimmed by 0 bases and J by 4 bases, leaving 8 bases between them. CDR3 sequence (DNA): TGTGCCAGCAGCTTGGCATTCGGGAATCAGCCCCAGCATTTT. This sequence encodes CASSLAFGNQPQHF.